The 18 T cell receptor beta chains listed next were all sequenced from one sample in a study of CD8 T cells in ankylosing spondylitis. TCRdb passed the 5' RACE reads through MiXCR, listing each CDR3 protein once. The profile shows a few hundred thousand distinct CDR3 sequences, about 10% of them singletons. The sequencing input was blood, either unsorted or a sorted T cell fraction (not recorded which). The receptors derive from a male donor with ankylosing spondylitis or in good health (not recorded which).

The sample holds many counts of this clonotype. The V call is TRBV7-8, the J call TRBJ2-7, with D tentatively TRBD1 or TRBD2 (6 bases each). The CDR3 runs 18 residues. Germline lookup yields CDR1 SGHVS and CDR2 FQNEAQ. V dropped 1 base and J dropped 0 bases, with 19 bases sitting between them. CDR3 sequence reads: CASSLGGASAASSYEQYF. The CDR3 coding sequence is TGTGCCAGCAGCTTAGGGGGGGCATCTGCCGCATCCTCCTACGAGCAGTACTTC.

This clonotype has at least ten counts. This sequence joins TRBV9 and TRBJ2-1; D ambiguous. The CDR3 is 13 amino acids. Germline values: CDR1 SGDLS, CDR2 YYNGEE. V lost 0 bases and J lost 8, with 9 bases in between. The CDR3: CASSVGPGDEQFF. The CDR3 DNA follows: TGTGCCAGCAGCGTAGGACCTGGTGATGAGCAGTTCTTC.

The table lists this clonotype with many counts. The chain has TRBV7-3 and TRBJ2-3, with a possible D match to TRBD1 (6 bases). The CDR3 is 14 amino acids. Germline assignment: CDR1 SGHTA and CDR2 FQGTGA. V was cut by 5 bases and J by 6 bases, with 15 bases left in between. The CDR3 reads CASSPTRGLDTQYF. The CDR3 nucleotides are TGTGCCAGCAGCCCCACTAGGGGGTTGGATACGCAGTATTTT.

This clonotype was found many times. The chain recombines TRBV5-1 with TRBJ2-2, with 7 bases fitting TRBD1. Germline V gives CDR1 SGHRS, CDR2 YFSETQ. The CDR3 has 15 amino acids. V was pared by 0 bases and J by 7 bases, with 6 bases of the junction left unmatched. CDR3 in amino acids: CASSLAGGSGGELFF. CDR3 nucleotide sequence: TGCGCCAGCAGCTTGGCAGGGGGTTCTGGCGGGGAGCTGTTTTTT. Together with reference TRBV5-1 and TRBJ2-2, the CDR3 gives the full variable domain: KAGVTQTPRYLIKTRGQQVTLSCSPISGHRSVSWYQQTPGQGLQFLFEYFSETQRNKGNFPGRFSGRQFSNSRSEMNVSTLELGDSALYLCASSLAGGSGGELFFGEGSRLTVL.

This clonotype was detected ten times or more. The DNA of the CDR3 is TGCAGCGTTACCAGGACGGCCTACAATGAGCAGTTCTTC. Translating gives CSVTRTAYNEQFF. The chain has TRBV29-1 and TRBJ2-1; D call uncertain. CDR1 SQVTM and CDR2 ANQGSEA come from the germline V gene. V lost 5 bases and J 2 bases, leaving 10 bases between the germline ends. There are 13 residues in the CDR3.

This clonotype was seen many times. This chain links TRBV5-1 with TRBJ2-7, with D perhaps matching TRBD1 (6 bases). Germline values: CDR1 SGHRS, CDR2 YFSETQ. CDR3 length: 16 residues. V lost 3 bases and J lost 6, with 22 bases in between. The CDR3 spells CASSSLGALDLSEQYF. CDR3 coding DNA: TGCGCCAGCAGCTCGCTGGGGGCTCTAGACCTAAGCGAGCAGTACTTC.

This clonotype was counted a few times. This chain joins TRBV5-1 and TRBJ1-1; D gene unclear. The CDR3 length is 13 residues. V lost 7 bases to trimming and J lost 0 bases, with 10 bases between them. Germline-derived CDR1 and CDR2 are SGHRS and YFSETQ. CDR3 nucleotides: TGCGCCAGCGCAAAGGCCATGAACACTGAAGCTTTCTTT. The encoded protein is CASAKAMNTEAFF.

This clonotype was found many times. V usage is TRBV5-1 and J usage is TRBJ1-3; D remains ambiguous. The CDR3 totals 14 residues. Germline CDR1 is SGHRS and CDR2 is YFSETQ. The V end lost 4 bases, the J end lost 0 bases, and 8 bases lay between the germline ends. DNA for the CDR3: TGCGCCAGCAGCCTGCTGGGCTCTGGAAACACCATATATTTT. It codes for CASSLLGSGNTIYF.

Ten or more counts support this clonotype. A junction boundary mismatches the germline segment, possibly from a read error. The V gene is TRBV7-9, the J gene TRBJ2-3, with 7 nucleotides matching TRBD2. This CDR3 contains 14 residues. Germline lookup yields CDR1 SEHNR and CDR2 FQNEAQ (reference sequence). The CDR3 region is CASSLAGGTDTQYF. The CDR3 region has the DNA TGCGCCAGCAGCTTGGCGGGGGGCACAGATACGCAGTATTTT.

The V call is TRBV6-6, the J call TRBJ1-1; D is possibly TRBD1 (6 bases). Germline V gene data show CDR1 as MNHNY and CDR2 as SVGAGI (reference sequence). Trimming pared 5 bases from V and 6 bases from J, leaving 13 bases between. This CDR3 region has 13 residues. This CDR3 is CASSQGGNAEAFF. CDR3 nucleotides: TGTGCCAGCAGTCAAGGGGGAAACGCTGAAGCTTTCTTT.

This clonotype has a count of ten or more. The chain couples TRBV12-3 or TRBV12-4 to TRBJ1-6, with 9 bases fitting TRBD1. CDR3 length: 15 amino acids. Losses at the gene ends were 1 base for V and 5 bases for J; bases not matched to a gene: 0. The CDR3 is CASSLGQGDNSPLHF. The CDR3 DNA reads TGTGCCAGCAGTTTAGGACAGGGGGATAATTCACCCCTCCACTTT.

This clonotype appeared many times. The chain has TRBV2 and TRBJ1-5, with D perhaps matching TRBD1 (6 bases). The ends were cut back, 5 bases at V and 4 bases at J, with 15 bases in the middle. Germline assignment: CDR1 SNHLY and CDR2 FYNNEI. The CDR3 is made up of 15 amino acids. CDR3 sequence reads: CASSRAGGPNQPQHF. Here the CDR3 DNA reads TGTGCCAGCAGTCGTGCTGGGGGCCCAAATCAGCCCCAGCATTTT.

This clonotype has at least ten counts. This rearrangement joins TRBV7-9 to TRBJ1-2; D gene uncertain. The CDR3 has 13 residues. The V end was cut by 2 bases, the J end by 4 bases, with 8 bases between. The germline CDR1 and CDR2 sequences are SEHNR and FQNEAQ (reference sequence). In nucleotides, the CDR3 is TGTGCCAGCAGCTTACTACAGCCCTATGGCTACACCTTC. Translated: CASSLLQPYGYTF.

This clonotype was counted a few times. The rearrangement joins TRBV6-5 to TRBJ2-1; 10 nucleotides line up with TRBD2. The V and J ends lost 2 bases and 8 bases, in that order; junction bases with no gene match: 9. Germline CDR1 reads MNHEY; CDR2 reads SVGAGI. The CDR3 is 16 residues long. The CDR3 sequence: CASSYMSGGALDEQFF. As DNA, the CDR3 is TGTGCCAGCAGTTACATGAGCGGGGGGGCCCTCGATGAGCAGTTCTTC.

This clonotype was picked up many times. The rearrangement joins TRBV5-1 to TRBJ1-2; TRBD1 agrees at 7 bases. CDR3 length: 17 residues. After removal of 2 bases from V and 7 bases from J, the junction contained 17 bases not matched to a gene. Germline V CDR1 and CDR2: SGHRS, YFSETQ. In DNA, the CDR3 is TGCGCCAGCAGCTTAAAGACAGGGACGGAGTTGAATTCTGGCTACACCTTC. Protein product: CASSLKTGTELNSGYTF.

This clonotype was recorded at least ten times. The rearrangement joins TRBV5-1 to TRBJ2-3; no definite D call. CDR1 is SGHRS, CDR2 YFSETQ, per germline. Trimming stripped 0 bases from V and 5 bases from J, with 4 bases between. CDR3 size: 12 residues. CDR3 protein: CASSLVQDTQYF. The DNA of the CDR3 is TGCGCCAGCAGCTTGGTGCAAGATACGCAGTATTTT.

This clonotype came up many times. One end of the junction is discordant with germline, which a read error may explain. CDR3 sequence reads: CASSLGGSDQTQHF. The CDR3 DNA reads TGCGCCAGCAGCTTGGGCGGGTCTGATCAGACCCAGCATTTT. The J gene is TRBJ1-5, the V gene TRBV5-1, with D unresolved. The CDR3 sequence is 14 residues long. The germline gives CDR1 SGHRS, CDR2 YFSETQ.

This clonotype has at least ten counts. The V and J genes are TRBV7-9 and TRBJ1-5, with D unclear. V lost 3 bases and J lost 11, with 11 bases in between. Germline V gives CDR1 SEHNR, CDR2 FQNEAQ (reference sequence). The CDR3 runs to 12 residues. The CDR3 sequence is CASSLEESAQHF. CDR3 DNA sequence: TGTGCCAGCAGCTTGGAGGAATCAGCCCAGCATTTT. Full variable domain (remainder filled in from reference TRBV7-9 and TRBJ1-5): DTGVSQNPRHKITKRGQNVTFRCDPISEHNRLYWYRQTLGQGPEFLTYFQNEAQLEKSRLLSDRFSAERPKGSFSTLEIQRTEQGDSAMYLCASSLEESAQHFGDGTRLSIL.